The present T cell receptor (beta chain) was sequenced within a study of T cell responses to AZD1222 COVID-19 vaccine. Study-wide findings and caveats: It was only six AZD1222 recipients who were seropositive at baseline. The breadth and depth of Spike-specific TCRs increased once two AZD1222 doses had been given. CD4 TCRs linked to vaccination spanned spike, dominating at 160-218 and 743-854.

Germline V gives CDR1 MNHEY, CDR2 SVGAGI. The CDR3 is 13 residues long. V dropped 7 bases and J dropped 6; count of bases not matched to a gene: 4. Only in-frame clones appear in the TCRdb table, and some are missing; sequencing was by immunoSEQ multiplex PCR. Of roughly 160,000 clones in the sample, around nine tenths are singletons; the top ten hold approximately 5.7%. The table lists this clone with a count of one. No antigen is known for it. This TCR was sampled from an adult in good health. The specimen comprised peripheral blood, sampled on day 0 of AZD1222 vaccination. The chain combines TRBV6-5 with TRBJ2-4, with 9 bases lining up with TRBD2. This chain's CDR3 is CASTSSGRNIQYF. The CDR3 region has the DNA TGTGCCAGCACCAGTAGCGGGAGAAACATTCAGTACTTC.